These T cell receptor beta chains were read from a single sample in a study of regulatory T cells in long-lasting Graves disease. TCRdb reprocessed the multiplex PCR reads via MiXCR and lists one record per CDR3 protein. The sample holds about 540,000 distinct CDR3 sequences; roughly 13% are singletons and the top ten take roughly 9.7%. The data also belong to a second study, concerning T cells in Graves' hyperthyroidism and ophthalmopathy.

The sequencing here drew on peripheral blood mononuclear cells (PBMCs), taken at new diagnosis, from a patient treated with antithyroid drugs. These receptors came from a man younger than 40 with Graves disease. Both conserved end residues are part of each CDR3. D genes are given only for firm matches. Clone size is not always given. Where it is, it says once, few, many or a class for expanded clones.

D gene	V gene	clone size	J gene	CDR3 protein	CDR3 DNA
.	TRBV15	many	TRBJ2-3	CATSRSTSTDTQYF	TGTGCCACCAGCAGATCGACTAGCACAGATACGCAGTATTTT
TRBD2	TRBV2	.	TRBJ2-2	CARRGTRGRANTGELFF	TGTGCCAGACGGGGGACTAGGGGGAGGGCCAACACCGGGGAGCTGTTTTTT
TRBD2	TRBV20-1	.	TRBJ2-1	CSAGRLAGGNEQFF	TGCAGTGCCGGACGACTAGCGGGAGGAAATGAGCAGTTCTTC
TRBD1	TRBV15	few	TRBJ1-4	CATSRRQGETEKLFF	TGTGCCACCAGCAGAAGACAGGGGGAGACTGAAAAACTGTTTTTT
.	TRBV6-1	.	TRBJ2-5	CASSTGTPPAETQYF	TGTGCCAGCAGTACCGGGACCCCCCCAGCGGAGACCCAGTACTTC
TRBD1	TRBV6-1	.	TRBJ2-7	CASSYAGQGATYEQYF	TGTGCCAGCAGTTACGCCGGACAGGGGGCCACCTACGAGCAGTACTTC
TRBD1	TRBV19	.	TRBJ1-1	CASSATGVNTEAFF	TGTGCCAGTAGTGCAACAGGGGTAAACACTGAAGCTTTCTTT
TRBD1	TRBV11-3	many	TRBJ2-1	CASSLARDRTNEQFF	TGTGCCAGCAGCTTAGCCCGGGACAGGACCAATGAGCAGTTCTTC
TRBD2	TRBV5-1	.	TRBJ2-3	CASSSTSGSIVDTQYF	TGCGCCAGCAGCTCGACTAGCGGGAGCATTGTAGATACGCAGTATTTT
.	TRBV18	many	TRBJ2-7	CASSNTVYEQYF	TGTGCCAGCTCAAATACAGTCTACGAGCAGTACTTC
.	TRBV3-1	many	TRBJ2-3	CASSQGLETDTQYF	TGTGCCAGCAGCCAAGGGCTGGAGACAGATACGCAGTATTTT
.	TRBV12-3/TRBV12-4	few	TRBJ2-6	CASSTKGANVLTF	TGTGCCAGCAGCACTAAGGGGGCCAACGTCCTGACTTTC
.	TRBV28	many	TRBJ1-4	CAISGAVNEKLFF	TGTGCCATCTCAGGGGCAGTTAATGAAAAACTGTTTTTT
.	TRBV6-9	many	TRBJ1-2	CASSYSGEFGYTF	TGTGCCAGCAGTTACTCAGGGGAATTCGGCTACACCTTC
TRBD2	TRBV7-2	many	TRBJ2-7	CASNPGPGAGEYEQYF	TGTGCCAGCAACCCTGGGCCCGGCGCGGGAGAATACGAGCAGTACTTC
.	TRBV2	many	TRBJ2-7	CASSQGPGSYEQYF	TGTGCCAGCAGTCAGGGCCCCGGGTCCTACGAGCAGTACTTC
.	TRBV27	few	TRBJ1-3	CASSFTSSGNTIYF	TGTGCCAGCAGTTTTACCAGCTCTGGAAACACCATATATTTT
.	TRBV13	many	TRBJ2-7	CASSLSSALYEQYF	TGTGCCAGCAGCTTGTCTAGCGCGCTCTACGAGCAGTACTTC
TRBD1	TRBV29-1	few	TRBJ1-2	CSVDTTTTGDYGYTF	TGCAGCGTGGATACCACAACGACAGGGGACTATGGCTACACCTTC
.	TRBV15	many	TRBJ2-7	CATSRRGTYEQYF	TGTGCCACCAGCAGACGCGGGACCTACGAGCAGTACTTC
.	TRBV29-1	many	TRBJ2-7	CSVLGRYEQYF	TGCAGCGTCCTGGGGCGCTACGAGCAGTACTTC
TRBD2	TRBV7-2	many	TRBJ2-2	CASSRGLAVNTGELFF	TGTGCCAGCAGCCGGGGACTAGCGGTGAACACCGGGGAGCTGTTTTTT
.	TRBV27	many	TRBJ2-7	CASSFIQSHYEQYF	TGTGCCAGCAGTTTCATCCAGTCTCACTACGAGCAGTACTTC
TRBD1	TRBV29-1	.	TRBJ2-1	CSVKTGGAEQFF	TGCAGCGTTAAGACAGGGGGCGCTGAGCAGTTCTTC
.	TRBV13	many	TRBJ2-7	CASKGQGIYEQYF	TGTGCCAGCAAAGGGCAGGGGATCTACGAGCAGTACTTC
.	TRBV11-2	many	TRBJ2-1	CASSLEGDNEQFF	TGTGCCAGCAGCTTAGAGGGAGACAATGAGCAGTTCTTC